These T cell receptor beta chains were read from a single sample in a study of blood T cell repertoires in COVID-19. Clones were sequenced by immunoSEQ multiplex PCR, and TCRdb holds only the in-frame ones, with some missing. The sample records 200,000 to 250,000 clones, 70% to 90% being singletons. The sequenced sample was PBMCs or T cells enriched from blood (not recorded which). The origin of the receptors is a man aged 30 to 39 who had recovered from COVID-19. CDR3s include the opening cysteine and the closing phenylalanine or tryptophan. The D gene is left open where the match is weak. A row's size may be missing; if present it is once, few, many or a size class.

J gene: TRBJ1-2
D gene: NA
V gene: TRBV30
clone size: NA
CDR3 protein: CASELQDGYTF
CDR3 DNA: TGTGCCTCAGAATTGCAGGATGGCTACACCTTC

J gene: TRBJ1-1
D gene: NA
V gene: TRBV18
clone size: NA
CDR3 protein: CASSVGGSLNTEAFF
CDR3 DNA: TGTGCCAGCTCAGTGGGGGGGTCCCTGAACACTGAAGCTTTCTTT

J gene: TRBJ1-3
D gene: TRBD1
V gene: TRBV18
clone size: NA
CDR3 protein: CASSPWDRAYSGNTIYF
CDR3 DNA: TGTGCCAGCTCACCCTGGGACAGGGCTTACTCTGGAAACACCATATATTTT

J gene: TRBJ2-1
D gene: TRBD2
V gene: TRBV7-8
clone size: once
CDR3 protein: CASSLLAGSYNEQFF
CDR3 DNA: TGTGCCAGCAGCTTATTAGCGGGGAGCTACAATGAGCAGTTCTTC

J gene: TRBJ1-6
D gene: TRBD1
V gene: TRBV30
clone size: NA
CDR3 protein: CAWRDRGRRSPLHF
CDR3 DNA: TGTGCCTGGAGGGACAGGGGGCGCAGGTCACCCCTCCACTTT

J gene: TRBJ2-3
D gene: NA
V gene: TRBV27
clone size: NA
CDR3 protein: CASSPASDTRVSTDTQYF
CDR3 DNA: TGTGCCAGCAGTCCCGCCTCAGACACGAGGGTTAGCACAGATACGCAGTATTTT

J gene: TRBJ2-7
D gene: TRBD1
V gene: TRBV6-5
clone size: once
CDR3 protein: CASSSASRDRGYEQYF
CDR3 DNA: TGTGCCAGCAGTTCAGCCTCTCGGGACAGGGGTTACGAGCAGTACTTC

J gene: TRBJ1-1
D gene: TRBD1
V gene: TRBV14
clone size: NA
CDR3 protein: CASRPTGVRGEAFF
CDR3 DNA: TGTGCCAGCAGGCCGACAGGGGTTCGGGGTGAAGCTTTCTTT

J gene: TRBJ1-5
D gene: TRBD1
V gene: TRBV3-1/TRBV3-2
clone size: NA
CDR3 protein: CASSQSQGATNQPQHF
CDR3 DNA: TGTGCCAGCAGCCAAAGTCAGGGGGCCACCAATCAGCCCCAGCATTTT

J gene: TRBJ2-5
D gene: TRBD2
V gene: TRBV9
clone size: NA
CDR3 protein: CASSVGGSGQETQYF
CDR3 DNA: TGTGCCAGCAGCGTAGGCGGGAGCGGGCAAGAGACCCAGTACTTC

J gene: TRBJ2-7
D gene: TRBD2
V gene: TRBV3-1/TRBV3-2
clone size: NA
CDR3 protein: CASSQEWVGIAGVGQYF
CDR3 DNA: TGTGCCAGCAGCCAAGAATGGGTTGGAATAGCGGGAGTCGGGCAGTACTTC

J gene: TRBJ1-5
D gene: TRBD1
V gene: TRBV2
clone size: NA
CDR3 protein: CASTFDRVTTQPQHF
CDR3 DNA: TGTGCCAGCACCTTCGACAGGGTTACAACCCAGCCCCAGCATTTT

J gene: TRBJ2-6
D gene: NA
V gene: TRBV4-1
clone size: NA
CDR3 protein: CASSQGQFSNSGANVLTF
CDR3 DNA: TGCGCCAGCAGCCAAGGACAGTTCTCCAACTCTGGGGCCAACGTCCTGACTTTC

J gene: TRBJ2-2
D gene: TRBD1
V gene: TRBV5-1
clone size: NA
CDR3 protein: CASILRLGGKNTGELFF
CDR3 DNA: TGCGCCAGCATCCTACGATTAGGGGGCAAGAACACCGGGGAGCTGTTTTTT

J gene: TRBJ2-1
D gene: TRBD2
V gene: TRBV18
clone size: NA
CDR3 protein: CASSLGTSSPNEQFF
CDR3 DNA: TGTGCCAGCTCACTCGGGACTAGCAGTCCCAATGAGCAGTTCTTC

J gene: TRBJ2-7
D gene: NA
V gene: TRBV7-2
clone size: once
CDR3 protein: CASSIDGAGLEQYF
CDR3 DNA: TGTGCCAGCAGCATCGATGGCGCGGGACTTGAGCAGTACTTC

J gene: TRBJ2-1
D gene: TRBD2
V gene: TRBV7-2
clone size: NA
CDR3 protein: CASSTRTSGLQFF
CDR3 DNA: TGTGCCAGCAGCACTCGGACTAGCGGCCTCCAGTTCTTC

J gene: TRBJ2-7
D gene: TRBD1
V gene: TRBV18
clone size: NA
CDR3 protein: CASSPGQGAAEQYF
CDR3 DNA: TGTGCCAGCTCACCTGGACAGGGCGCCGCCGAGCAGTACTTC

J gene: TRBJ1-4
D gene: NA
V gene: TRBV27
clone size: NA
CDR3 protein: CASSPPRGSGEKLFF
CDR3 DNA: TGTGCCAGCAGTCCACCCAGGGGTTCCGGTGAAAAACTGTTTTTT

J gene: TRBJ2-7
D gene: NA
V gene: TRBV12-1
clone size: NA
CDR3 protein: CASSLLPGGSDEQYF
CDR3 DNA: TGTGCCAGCAGCCTCTTGCCAGGGGGGAGTGACGAGCAGTACTTC

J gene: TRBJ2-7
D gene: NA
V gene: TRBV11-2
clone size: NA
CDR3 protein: CASSFTRGIPYEQYF
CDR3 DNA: TGTGCCAGCAGCTTTACCAGGGGAATACCCTACGAGCAGTACTTC

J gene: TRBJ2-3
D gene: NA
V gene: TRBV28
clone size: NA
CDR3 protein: CASSSRRWITDTQYF
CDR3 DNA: TGTGCCAGCAGTTCCCGGAGGTGGATCACAGATACGCAGTATTTT

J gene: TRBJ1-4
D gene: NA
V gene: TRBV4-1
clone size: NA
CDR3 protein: CASSQGSTATNEKLFF
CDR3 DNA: TGCGCCAGCAGCCAAGGTAGTACAGCAACTAATGAAAAACTGTTTTTT

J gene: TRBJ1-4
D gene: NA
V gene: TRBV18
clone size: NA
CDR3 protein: CASSRSGMSGEKLFF
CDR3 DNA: TGTGCCAGCTCACGTTCAGGGATGAGTGGGGAAAAACTGTTTTTT

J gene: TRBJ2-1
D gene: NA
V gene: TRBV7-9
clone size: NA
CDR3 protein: CASSRTEQFF
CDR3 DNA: TGTGCCAGCAGCCGGACAGAGCAGTTCTTC

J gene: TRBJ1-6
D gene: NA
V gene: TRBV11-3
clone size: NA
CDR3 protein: CASSLDGNSPLHF
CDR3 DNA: TGTGCCAGCAGCTTAGACGGGAATTCACCCCTCCACTTT

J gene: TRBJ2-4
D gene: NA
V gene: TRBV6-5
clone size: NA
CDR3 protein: CASSPQPPGIQYF
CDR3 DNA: TGTGCCAGCAGTCCCCAACCCCCAGGGATTCAGTACTTC

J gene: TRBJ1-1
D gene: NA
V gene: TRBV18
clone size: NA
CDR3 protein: CASSGRVNTEAFF
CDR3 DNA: TGTGCCAGCTCCGGCAGGGTGAACACTGAAGCTTTCTTT

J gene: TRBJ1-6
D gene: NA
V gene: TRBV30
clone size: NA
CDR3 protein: CALKGVGSYNSPLHF
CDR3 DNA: TGTGCCTTAAAGGGGGTCGGCTCCTATAATTCACCCCTCCACTTT

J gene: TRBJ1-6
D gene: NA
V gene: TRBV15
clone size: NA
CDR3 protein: CATSSKERSSYNSPLHF
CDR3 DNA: TGTGCCACCAGCAGTAAAGAGCGTAGCTCCTATAATTCACCCCTCCACTTT

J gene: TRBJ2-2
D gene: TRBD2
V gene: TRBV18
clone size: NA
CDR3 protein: CATRKTSGRNTGELFF
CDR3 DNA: TGTGCCACCAGGAAGACTAGCGGGAGGAACACCGGGGAGCTGTTTTTT

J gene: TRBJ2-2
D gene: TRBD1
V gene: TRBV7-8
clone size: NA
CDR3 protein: CACQQGTANTGELFF
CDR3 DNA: TGTGCCTGCCAACAAGGGACAGCTAACACCGGGGAGCTGTTTTTT

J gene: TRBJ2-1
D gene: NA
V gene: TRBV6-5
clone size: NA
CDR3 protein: CASSFDRTGNEQFF
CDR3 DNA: TGTGCCAGCAGCTTTGACAGGACTGGCAATGAGCAGTTCTTC

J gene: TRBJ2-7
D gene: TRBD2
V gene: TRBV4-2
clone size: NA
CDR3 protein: CASSQQEPGRGTYEQYF
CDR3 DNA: TGTGCCAGCAGCCAGCAAGAACCGGGGAGGGGAACCTACGAGCAGTACTTC

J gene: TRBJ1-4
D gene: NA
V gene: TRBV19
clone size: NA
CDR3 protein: CASSAPSGEKLFF
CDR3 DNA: TGTGCCAGTAGTGCCCCTTCGGGAGAAAAACTGTTTTTT

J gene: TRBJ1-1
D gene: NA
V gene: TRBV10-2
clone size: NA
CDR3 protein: CASTHPGTEAFF
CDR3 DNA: TGCGCCAGCACCCATCCAGGAACTGAAGCTTTCTTT

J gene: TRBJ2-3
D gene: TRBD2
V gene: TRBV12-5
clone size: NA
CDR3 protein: CASGYSGLPTDTQYF
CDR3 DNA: TGTGCTAGTGGGTACTCGGGACTACCCACAGATACGCAGTATTTT

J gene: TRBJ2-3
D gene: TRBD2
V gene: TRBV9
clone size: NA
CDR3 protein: CASSETSGRADTQYF
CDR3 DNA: TGTGCCAGCAGCGAAACTAGCGGGAGAGCAGATACGCAGTATTTT

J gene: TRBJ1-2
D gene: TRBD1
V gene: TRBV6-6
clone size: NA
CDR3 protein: CASSHYRGTPYYGYTF
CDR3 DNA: TGTGCCAGCAGTCACTACAGGGGGACACCTTACTATGGCTACACCTTC

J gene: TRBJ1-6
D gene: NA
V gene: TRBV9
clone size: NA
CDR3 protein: CASSPDGGGSPLHF
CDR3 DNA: TGTGCCAGCAGCCCCGACGGGGGAGGATCACCCCTCCACTTT

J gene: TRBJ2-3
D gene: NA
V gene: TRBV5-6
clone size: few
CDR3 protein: CASSLAVGPMDTQYF
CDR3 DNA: TGTGCCAGCAGCTTGGCGGTGGGGCCCATGGATACGCAGTATTTT

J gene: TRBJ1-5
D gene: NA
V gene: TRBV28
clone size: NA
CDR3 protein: CASSLQGNQPQHF
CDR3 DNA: TGTGCCAGCAGTTTACAGGGGAATCAGCCCCAGCATTTT

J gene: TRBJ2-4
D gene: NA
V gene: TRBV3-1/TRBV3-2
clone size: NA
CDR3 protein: CASSQSALRPGVNIQYF
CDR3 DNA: TGTGCCAGCAGCCAGTCCGCTCTGAGACCCGGGGTAAACATTCAGTACTTC

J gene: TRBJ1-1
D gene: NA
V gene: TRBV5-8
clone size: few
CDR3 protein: CASRLMNAEAFF
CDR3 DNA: TGTGCCAGCAGACTCATGAACGCTGAAGCTTTCTTT

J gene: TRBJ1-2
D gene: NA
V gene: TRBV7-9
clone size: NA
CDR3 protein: CASSLVERARTF
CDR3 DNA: TGTGCCAGCAGCTTAGTTGAAAGAGCTAGGACCTTC

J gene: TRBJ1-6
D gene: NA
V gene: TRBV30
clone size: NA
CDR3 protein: CASVLGGNGNSPLHF
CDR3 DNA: TGTGCCTCAGTTTTGGGGGGTAATGGTAATTCACCCCTCCACTTT